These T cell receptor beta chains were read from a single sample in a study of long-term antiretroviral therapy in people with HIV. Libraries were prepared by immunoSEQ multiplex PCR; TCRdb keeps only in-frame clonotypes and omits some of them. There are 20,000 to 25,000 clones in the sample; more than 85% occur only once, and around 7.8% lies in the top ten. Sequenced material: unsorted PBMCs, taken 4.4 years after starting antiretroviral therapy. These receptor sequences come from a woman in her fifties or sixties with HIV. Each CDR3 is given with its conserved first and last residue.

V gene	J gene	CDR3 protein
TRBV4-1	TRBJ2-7	CASSQEQVDSYEQYF
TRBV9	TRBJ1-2	CASSRGQGYTF
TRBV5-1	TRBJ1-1	CASSQTENTEAFF
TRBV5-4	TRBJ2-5	CASSPEVYQETQYF
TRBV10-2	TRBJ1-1	CASSESGANTEAFF
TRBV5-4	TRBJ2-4	CASSLGAGGLENIQYF
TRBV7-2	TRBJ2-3	CASSLWTADTQYF
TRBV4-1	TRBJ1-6	CASSQDRVRSPLHF
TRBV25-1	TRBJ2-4	CASSDPGTGSNIQYF
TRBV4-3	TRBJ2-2	CASSQGSAGLANGELFF
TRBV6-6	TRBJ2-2	CASKWTITGELFF
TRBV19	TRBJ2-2	CASSATGNTGELFF
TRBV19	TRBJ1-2	CASSREGRNYGYTF
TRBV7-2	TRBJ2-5	CASSLGTSWETQYF
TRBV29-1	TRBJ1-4	CSVLGPATNEKLFF
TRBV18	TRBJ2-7	CASSKDRDLYEQYF
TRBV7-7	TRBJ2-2	CASSLTSPDSGGELFF
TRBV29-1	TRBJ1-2	CSVLQGSYGYTF
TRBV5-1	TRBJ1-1	CASGGEGSEAFF
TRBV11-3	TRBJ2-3	CASSLQGDTQYF
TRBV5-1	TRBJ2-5	CASSPGGSSEETQYF
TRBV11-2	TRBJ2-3	CASSLRPGATDTQYF
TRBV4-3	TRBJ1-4	CASSLGQKNEKLFF
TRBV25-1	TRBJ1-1	CASVSTGRGTEAFF
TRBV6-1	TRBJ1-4	CASRPGALNEKLFF
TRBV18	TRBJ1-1	CASSPPTGQYTEAFF
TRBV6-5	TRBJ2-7	CASSYSRDRAYEQYF
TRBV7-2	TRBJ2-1	CASSLTSGKYNEQFF